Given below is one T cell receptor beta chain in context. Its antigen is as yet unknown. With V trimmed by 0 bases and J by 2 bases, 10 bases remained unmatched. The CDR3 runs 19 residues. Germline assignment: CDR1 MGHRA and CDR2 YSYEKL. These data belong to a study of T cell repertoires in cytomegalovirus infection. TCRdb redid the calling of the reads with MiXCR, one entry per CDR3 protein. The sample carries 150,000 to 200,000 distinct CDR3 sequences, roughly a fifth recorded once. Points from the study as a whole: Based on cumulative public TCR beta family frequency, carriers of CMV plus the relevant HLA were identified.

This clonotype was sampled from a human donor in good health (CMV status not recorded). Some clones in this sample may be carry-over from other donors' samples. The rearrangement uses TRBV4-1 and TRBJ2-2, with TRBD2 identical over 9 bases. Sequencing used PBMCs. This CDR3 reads CASSQDRRLAVPNTGELFF. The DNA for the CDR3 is TGCGCCAGCAGCCAAGATCGAAGACTAGCGGTTCCAAACACCGGGGAGCTGTTTTTT.